Below are 32 T cell receptor beta chains sequenced from a single sample in a study of shared clonotypes between healthy human individuals. This table comes from immunoSEQ multiplex PCR, and its TCRdb copy is limited to in-frame clones, with some not included. This table holds 2.3 million or so clones, approximately 93% found once. Input material: naive CD4+ T cells from PBMCs. Subset defined: CD45RA+ positively selected. The receptors were gathered from a man aged 18 to 29 in good health. Some clones in this sample may be carry-over from other donors' samples.

This clone was detected a few times. This sequence joins TRBV7-9 and TRBJ1-1, with unresolved D. Germline CDR1 SEHNR, CDR2 FQNEAQ (reference sequence). The V end was cut by 4 bases, the J end by 7 bases, with 13 bases between. This CDR3 region has 13 residues. The CDR3 reads CASSSPWEIEAFF. The CDR3, as DNA: TGTGCCAGCAGCTCCCCCTGGGAGATTGAAGCTTTCTTT.

The V gene is TRBV2, the J gene TRBJ2-5; the match to TRBD2 covers 14 bases. Germline-derived CDR1 and CDR2 are SNHLY and FYNNEI. The J segment lost 5 bases and the V segment lost 3 bases, leaving 2 bases of the junction unmatched. This CDR3 is built from 15 residues. CDR3 in amino acids: CASSDGTSGSETQYF. CDR3 DNA sequence: TGTGCCAGCAGTGATGGGACTAGCGGGAGCGAGACCCAGTACTTC.

Only one count was recorded for this clone. V usage is TRBV10-3 and J usage is TRBJ1-5; the D gene is possibly TRBD1 (5 bases). The CDR3 has 13 amino acids. Trimming took 4 bases from V and 1 from J, leaving 5 bases between them. The germline CDR1 and CDR2 sequences are ENHRY and SYGVKD. This CDR3 reads CAISGDSNQPQHF. DNA of the CDR3: TGTGCCATCAGTGGGGACAGCAATCAGCCCCAGCATTTT.

This chain joins TRBV28 and TRBJ2-2, with a tentative D call TRBD1 (5 bases). Trimming took off 3 bases at V and 5 bases at J, with 16 bases between the two ends. Per the germline V gene, CDR1 is MDHEN and CDR2 is SYDVKM. This CDR3 spans 16 amino acids. The CDR3 DNA reads TGTGCCAGCAGTTTCGCCAGGACACCACGTACCGGGGAGCTGTTTTTT. This encodes CASSFARTPRTGELFF.

The chain couples TRBV30 to TRBJ2-5, with 8 bases lining up with TRBD1. CDR1 and CDR2 (germline): GTSNPN, SVGIG (reference sequence). The trim removed 1 base at V and 10 bases at J, leaving 8 bases unmatched. The CDR3 is 13 residues long. The CDR3 nucleotides are TGTGCCTGGAGTGCGGATGACAGGGGCCGCCAGTACTTC. It encodes CAWSADDRGRQYF.

The J gene is TRBJ2-7, the V gene TRBV6-4; D perhaps matches TRBD2 (5 bases). In germline, CDR1 is MRHNA, CDR2 SNTAGT. V dropped 7 bases and J dropped 2 bases, with 12 bases sitting between them. The length of the CDR3 is 13 residues. The CDR3 sequence: CASTDLATYEQYF. The CDR3 region has the DNA TGTGCCAGCACCGACCTAGCTACCTACGAGCAGTACTTC.

This chain joins TRBV6-4 and TRBJ1-1; D not certain. The germline V gene encodes CDR1 MRHNA and CDR2 SNTAGT. CDR3 length: 14 residues. Between the trimmed V and J ends, which lost 4 bases and 3 bases, there was a span of 12 bases. The CDR3 bases are TGTGCCAGCAGTGCAACAGTGGGAGACACTGAAGCTTTCTTT. Translating gives CASSATVGDTEAFF.

The rearrangement links TRBV9 to TRBJ2-1, with 10 bases fitting TRBD2. Unmatched junction bases numbered 14, after V lost 3 bases and J lost 8 bases. CDR1 and CDR2 (germline): SGDLS, YYNGEE. The CDR3 length is 17 residues. The CDR3 region is CASSGRGAGGPLYEQFF. The DNA of the CDR3 is TGTGCCAGCAGCGGGAGGGGAGCGGGAGGGCCTCTTTATGAGCAGTTCTTC.

On this clone: Other DNA sequences in the same sample also yield this CDR3. This chain links TRBV11-2 with TRBJ1-1, with D possibly TRBD1 on 5 matching bases. V lost 1 base to trimming and J lost 2 bases, with 11 bases between them. The length of the CDR3 is 15 residues. CDR1 and CDR2 from the germline V gene are SGHAT and FQNNGV. CDR3 sequence reads: CASSLVPGGNTEAFF. The CDR3 bases are TGTGCCAGCAGCTTAGTCCCCGGGGGTAACACTGAAGCTTTCTTT.

J is TRBJ2-1 and V is TRBV19; TRBD2 aligns across 7 bases. Germline V gene data show CDR1 as LNHDA and CDR2 as SQIVND (reference sequence). V gave up 5 bases and J gave up 6 bases; unmatched junction bases: 4. CDR3 length: 13 residues. CDR3 protein: CASSARESNEQFF. The CDR3 coding sequence is TGTGCCAGTAGTGCGCGGGAGAGCAATGAGCAGTTCTTC.

J is TRBJ2-3 and V is TRBV18; TRBD2 aligns across 9 bases. The CDR3 is 15 residues long. Trimming at V came to 6 bases and at J to 1 base, leaving 5 bases not matched to a gene. Per germline, CDR1 KGHSH and CDR2 LQKENI. The CDR3 here is CASSLGLARTDTQYF. The CDR3 DNA is TGTGCCAGCTCCCTCGGACTAGCGCGCACAGATACGCAGTATTTT.

The chain is built from TRBV5-1 and TRBJ2-3; perhaps TRBD2 as D (5 bases). The CDR3 totals 14 residues. Germline V CDR1 and CDR2: SGHRS, YFSETQ. With 0 bases removed from V and 2 bases from J, the gap between germline ends came to 7 bases. CDR3 sequence: CASSLDGITDTQYF. For the CDR3, the DNA is TGCGCCAGCAGCTTGGACGGGATCACAGATACGCAGTATTTT. The entire variable domain, with the rest obtained from reference TRBV5-1 and TRBJ2-3, is as follows: KAGVTQTPRYLIKTRGQQVTLSCSPISGHRSVSWYQQTPGQGLQFLFEYFSETQRNKGNFPGRFSGRQFSNSRSEMNVSTLELGDSALYLCASSLDGITDTQYFGPGTRLTVL.

CDR3 nucleotides: TGTGCCAGCAGCTTTTTTGGGAGCCGCTACGAGCAGTACTTC. Its protein is CASSFFGSRYEQYF. This chain joins TRBV11-3 and TRBJ2-7, with a possible D match to TRBD2 (5 bases). V was pared by 3 bases and J by 3 bases, with 12 bases between. The CDR3 covers 14 residues. CDR1 SGHNT and CDR2 YENEEA come from the germline V gene. The variable domain in full, with the rest retrieved from reference TRBV11-3 and TRBJ2-7, is EAGVVQSPRYKIIEKKQPVAFWCNPISGHNTLYWYLQNLGQGPELLIRYENEEAVDDSQLPKDRFSAERLKGVDSTLKIQPAELGDSAVYLCASSFFGSRYEQYFGPGTRLTVT.

About this clone itself: Other DNA sequences in this sample translate to the same CDR3. The V gene is TRBV5-1, the J gene TRBJ2-1; tentatively, D is TRBD2 (6 bases). Trimming removed 1 base from V and 5 bases from J, with 10 bases in between. CDR1 is SGHRS and CDR2 is YFSETQ in the germline V gene. CDR3 size: 14 residues. The CDR3 region has the DNA TGCGCCAGCAGCTTGTTCGGAGGGGACAATGAGCAGTTCTTC. Protein product: CASSLFGGDNEQFF.

The rearrangement links TRBV5-4 to TRBJ2-1, with 10 bases identical to TRBD2. The CDR3 sequence is 15 residues long. Germline loops: CDR1 SGHNT, CDR2 YYREEE (reference sequence). Trimming removed 1 base from V and 6 bases from J; junction bases left unmatched: 4. The CDR3 DNA sequence: TGTGCCAGCAGCTTGATCCTAGCGGGGGTCAATGAGCAGTTCTTC. Translating gives CASSLILAGVNEQFF.

The genes are TRBV19 and TRBJ2-7; 8 nucleotides agree with TRBD1. J was trimmed by 0 bases and V by 0 bases; bases with no gene match: 4. CDR3 length: 16 amino acids. Germline CDR1 reads LNHDA; CDR2 reads SQIVND (reference sequence). As DNA, the CDR3 is TGTGCCAGTAGTATAGAGGACAGGGTAGGCTCCTACGAGCAGTACTTC. The encoded protein is CASSIEDRVGSYEQYF.

CDR3 bases: TGTGCCTGGAATTCTCCCGGGACTTCCACCTTC. This gives the protein CAWNSPGTSTF. V is TRBV30 and J is TRBJ1-2; the D gene is possibly TRBD1 (5 bases). Germline CDR1 and CDR2: GTSNPN and SVGIG (reference sequence). This CDR3 contains 11 residues. V was shortened by 4 bases and J by 13 bases, with 16 bases between the two germline ends. Complete variable domain (other parts from reference TRBV30 and TRBJ1-2): SQTIHQWPATLVQPVGSPLSLECTVEGTSNPNLYWYRQAAGRGLQLLFYSVGIGQISSEVPQNLSASRPQDRQFILSSKKLLLSDSGFYLCAWNSPGTSTFGSGTRLTVV.

V is TRBV7-3 and J is TRBJ2-1; 10 bases match TRBD2. Germline CDR1 and CDR2: SGHTA and FQGTGA. Unmatched junction bases numbered 3, after V lost 4 bases and J lost 12 bases. This CDR3 is built from 12 residues. The DNA of the CDR3 is TGTGCCAGCAGCTCTAGCGGGAGTTCGCAGTTCTTC. It specifies CASSSSGSSQFF.

This clone was observed once. The chain combines TRBV27 with TRBJ2-7; the D gene is possibly TRBD1 (5 bases). Germline CDR1 is MNHEY and CDR2 is SMNVEV (reference sequence). Between the trimmed V and J ends, which lost 3 bases and 5 bases, there was a span of 11 bases. This CDR3 is 13 amino acids long. The CDR3 DNA follows: TGTGCCAGCAGTTTGAACAGGTACAACGAGCAGTACTTC. Its protein product is CASSLNRYNEQYF.

The rearrangement uses TRBV18 and TRBJ1-1; D gene unclear. V was cut by 8 bases and J by 0 bases, with 19 bases left in between. The CDR3 spans 16 residues. Germline values: CDR1 KGHSH, CDR2 LQKENI. CDR3 in DNA: TGTGCCAGCGGCCCTGGAGACGGACCAATGAACACTGAAGCTTTCTTT. It yields the protein CASGPGDGPMNTEAFF.

The V and J genes are TRBV27 and TRBJ1-1; 7 nucleotides agree with TRBD1. Per germline, CDR1 MNHEY and CDR2 SMNVEV (reference sequence). CDR3 size: 13 residues. Germline trimming cut 4 bases from V and 4 bases from J; bases unmatched to any gene: 3. The CDR3 reads CASSSYRGTEAFF. The CDR3 DNA reads TGTGCCAGCAGTTCTTACAGGGGCACTGAAGCTTTCTTT.

The V call is TRBV9, the J call TRBJ2-3; tentative D call: TRBD2 (5 bases). Germline V gives CDR1 SGDLS, CDR2 YYNGEE. Between the trimmed V and J ends, which lost 1 base and 4 bases, there was a span of 10 bases. This CDR3 has 14 residues. The CDR3, as DNA: TGTGCCAGCAGCGTAAGGGAGTACGCAGATACGCAGTATTTT. Protein sequence: CASSVREYADTQYF.

The chain employs TRBV27 and TRBJ2-4; possibly TRBD1 for D (5 bases). CDR1 is MNHEY, CDR2 SMNVEV, per germline (reference sequence). V lost 5 bases and J 0 bases, leaving 14 bases between the germline ends. The CDR3 consists of 16 residues. CDR3 amino acids: CASSLEDSLAKNIQYF. Here the CDR3 DNA reads TGTGCCAGCAGTCTCGAAGACAGCTTAGCCAAAAACATTCAGTACTTC.

V is TRBV7-9 and J is TRBJ1-2, with 7 nucleotides matching TRBD1. Germline V gene lookup returns CDR1 SEHNR and CDR2 FQNEAQ (reference sequence). V was clipped by 4 bases and J by 3 bases; unmatched bases: 8. This CDR3 region has 15 residues. This CDR3 is CASSWADRDHYGYTF. CDR3 DNA sequence: TGTGCCAGCAGCTGGGCCGACAGGGACCACTATGGCTACACCTTC.

V is TRBV6-1 and J is TRBJ1-1; D gene uncertain. Trimming shortened V by 7 bases and J by 4 bases, and 13 bases separated the two germline ends. CDR3 size: 13 residues. Germline V gene sequence: CDR1 MNHNS, CDR2 SASEGT. For the CDR3, the DNA is TGTGCCAGCATTTATGGGAGGGCCACTGAAGCTTTCTTT. This translates into CASIYGRATEAFF.

The chain joins TRBV2 to TRBJ2-7; D may be TRBD1 or TRBD2 (5 bases each). Germline V lookup: CDR1 SNHLY, CDR2 FYNNEI. This CDR3 has 15 amino acids. V lost 3 bases and J lost 4, with 16 bases in between. In DNA form, the CDR3 reads TGTGCCAGCAGTGACCGGGACGAGGATGAGTACGAGCAGTACTTC. This encodes CASSDRDEDEYEQYF.

This chain links TRBV5-1 with TRBJ1-1, with 7 bases fitting TRBD1. Trimming took 6 bases from V and 5 from J; bases not matched to a gene: 13. Germline CDR1 SGHRS, CDR2 YFSETQ. This CDR3 comprises 15 residues. In DNA form, the CDR3 reads TGCGCCAGCACCGCTCATACTCAGGGGGGTACTGAAGCTTTCTTT. Protein sequence: CASTAHTQGGTEAFF. Full variable domain (remainder filled in from reference TRBV5-1 and TRBJ1-1): KAGVTQTPRYLIKTRGQQVTLSCSPISGHRSVSWYQQTPGQGLQFLFEYFSETQRNKGNFPGRFSGRQFSNSRSEMNVSTLELGDSALYLCASTAHTQGGTEAFFGQGTRLTVV.

The chain links TRBV9 to TRBJ2-1; TRBD2 agrees at 10 bases. The ends lost 3 bases at V and 4 bases at J; junction bases unmatched: 7. The CDR3 length is 16 residues. CDR1 and CDR2 from the germline V gene are SGDLS and YYNGEE. The CDR3 loop is CASSADRLAGYNEQFF. For the CDR3, the DNA is TGTGCCAGCAGCGCCGACCGACTAGCGGGTTACAATGAGCAGTTCTTC.

The table lists this clone with a few counts. The chain links TRBV6-5 to TRBJ1-1; D gene ambiguous. V was shortened by 10 bases and J by 6 bases, with 24 bases between the two germline ends. Looked up from germline, CDR1 is MNHEY and CDR2 is SVGAGI. The CDR3 has 15 residues. This CDR3 reads CATDNGLAGVAEAFF. CDR3 nucleotides: TGTGCCACCGATAACGGTCTCGCGGGAGTAGCTGAAGCTTTCTTT.

This clone was recorded once. Other DNA sequences within the sample encode an identical CDR3. This chain uses TRBV4-2 with TRBJ2-1; 11 nucleotides match TRBD2. Losses at the gene ends were 0 bases for V and 2 bases for J; bases not matched to a gene: 0. This CDR3 comprises 16 residues. Germline V gene lookup returns CDR1 LGHNA and CDR2 YNFKEQ. Here the CDR3 DNA reads TGTGCCAGCAGCCAAGAGACTAGCGGGGCCTACAATGAGCAGTTCTTC. It translates to CASSQETSGAYNEQFF.

As regards this clone: Other DNA sequences in the sample encode the same CDR3. The chain uses TRBV28 and TRBJ1-3; D may be TRBD1 (5 bases). Germline V gene sequence: CDR1 MDHEN, CDR2 SYDVKM. Trimming removed 4 bases from V and 0 bases from J, with 7 bases in between. CDR3 size: 14 residues. The CDR3: CASSSGPSGNTIYF. CDR3 bases: TGTGCCAGCAGTTCGGGGCCCTCTGGAAACACCATATATTTT. Full variable domain (outside the CDR3, taken from reference TRBV28 and TRBJ1-3): DVKVTQSSRYLVKRTGEKVFLECVQDMDHENMFWYRQDPGLGLRLIYFSYDVKMKEKGDIPEGYSVSREKKERFSLILESASTNQTSMYLCASSSGPSGNTIYFGEGSWLTVV.

The count of this clone is one. The chain employs TRBV19 and TRBJ2-1, with TRBD2 identical over 11 bases. CDR3 length: 15 residues. V gave up 8 bases and J gave up 6 bases; unmatched junction bases: 9. Germline V gene sequence: CDR1 LNHDA, CDR2 SQIVND (reference sequence). The CDR3 coding sequence is TGTGCCAGTCTCCGTGATAGCGGGAGGGGCAATGAGCAGTTCTTC. This sequence encodes CASLRDSGRGNEQFF.